A selection of T cell receptor beta chains follows, all from one sample in a study of blood T cell repertoires in COVID-19. Only in-frame clones appear in the TCRdb table, and some are missing; sequencing was by immunoSEQ multiplex PCR. The sample has some 41,000 clones; over 70% are singletons. What was sequenced was peripheral blood. These receptors all come from a woman older than 75 with active or convalescent COVID-19. Both conserved end residues are part of each CDR3. Each record gives: D gene, clone size, V gene, J gene, CDR3 DNA, CDR3 protein. D genes are given only for firm matches. A clone size is listed for some rows: how often the clone was seen (once, few, many), or a class if it is expanded.

-,-,TRBV25-1,TRBJ1-4,TGTGCCAGCAGTGTGTCTCGGGGGACAACTAATGAAAAACTGTTTTTT,CASSVSRGTTNEKLFF
TRBD2,-,TRBV7-9,TRBJ2-4,TGTGCCAGCAGCTCAGGACTAGCGGGCCAAAACATTCAGTACTTC,CASSSGLAGQNIQYF
-,-,TRBV28,TRBJ2-6,TGTGCCAGCAGTTTCCCCAGTTCCGTTTCTGGGGCCAACGTCCTGACTTTC,CASSFPSSVSGANVLTF
-,once,TRBV28,TRBJ1-2,TGTGCCAGCAGTCTAGGACATTTCTATGGCTACACCTTC,CASSLGHFYGYTF
TRBD2,-,TRBV28,TRBJ2-7,TGTGCCACCAAAGGCCCAATGAGCGGGGACGAGCAGTACTTC,CATKGPMSGDEQYF
TRBD1,-,TRBV2,TRBJ1-6,TGTGCCAGCAGGGACAGGGGGAATTCACCCCTCCACTTT,CASRDRGNSPLHF
-,-,TRBV28,TRBJ1-3,TGTGCCAGCAGCACAGGGACAACTGGAAACACCATATATTTT,CASSTGTTGNTIYF
-,once,TRBV5-1,TRBJ2-2,TGCGCCAGCAGCTTAGACAGACTCACCGGGGAGCTGTTTTTT,CASSLDRLTGELFF
TRBD2,-,TRBV7-9,TRBJ2-7,TGTGCCAGCAGCCCCGGGACTAGCGGGAATGACGAGCAGTACTTC,CASSPGTSGNDEQYF
TRBD1,few,TRBV5-1,TRBJ1-1,TGCGCCAGCGCACAGGGGGCGTCGATGAACACTGAAGCTTTCTTT,CASAQGASMNTEAFF
TRBD2,-,TRBV19,TRBJ2-5,TGTGCCAGTAGTCTTGGACTAGCGGGGGCAATAAACCAAGAGACCCAGTACTTC,CASSLGLAGAINQETQYF
-,-,TRBV7-9,TRBJ1-4,TGTGCCAGCAGCTTAAGGACAGTCTTGAATGAAAAACTGTTTTTT,CASSLRTVLNEKLFF